Below, 24 T cell receptor beta chains from the same sample are listed, as sequenced in a study of Ad26.COV2.S vaccination and SARS-CoV-2 variants. TCRdb's table, derived via immunoSEQ multiplex PCR, lists solely in-frame clones and lacks some. The sample lists roughly 300,000 clones; less than 90% were seen once. Documented treatment: around 19 received Ad26.COV2.S at low or high dose, single or two shots; roughly five received placebo; per-sample allocation not given. Sampling took place 63 days after the first vaccine or placebo injection. The source was peripheral blood, collected in a trial of Ad26.COV2.S vaccine versus placebo. The receptor set was obtained from a person aged 18 to 65 who received the Ad26.COV2.S COVID-19 vaccine or a placebo.

This chain uses TRBV12-3 or TRBV12-4 with TRBJ1-2; D unclear. This CDR3 has 12 amino acids. The ends were cut back, 1 base at V and 10 bases at J, with 10 bases in the middle. CDR3 loop: CASSLEGRVYTF. CDR3 nucleotides: TGTGCCAGCAGTTTAGAGGGCCGAGTCTACACCTTC.

The V gene is TRBV10-3, the J gene TRBJ2-7; D may match TRBD1 or TRBD2 (5 bases each). The length of the CDR3 is 15 residues. Germline CDR1 and CDR2: ENHRY and SYGVKD. Trimming cost V 2 bases and J 2 bases, with 13 bases left between them. The CDR3: CAISETRDGTYEQYF. The CDR3 bases are TGTGCCATCAGTGAGACGAGGGACGGGACCTACGAGCAGTACTTC.

This clone has just a few counts. The rearrangement joins TRBV5-6 to TRBJ2-7; 8 bases are a match to TRBD1. Germline V gene data show CDR1 as SGHDT and CDR2 as YYEEEE. The CDR3 spans 15 residues. V lost 1 base and J lost 5; bases outside the gene matches: 8. Here the CDR3 reads CASSLTWTGRHEQYF. The CDR3 nucleotides are TGTGCCAGCAGCTTGACCTGGACAGGGAGGCACGAGCAGTACTTC.

J is TRBJ2-7 and V is TRBV7-6; the match to TRBD1 covers 7 bases. The CDR3 spans 15 residues. Germline loops: CDR1 SGHVS, CDR2 FNYEAQ. With V trimmed by 1 base and J by 4 bases, 7 bases remained unmatched. The CDR3 DNA follows: TGTGCCAGCAGCTTAGGACAGGGAAGGGGATACGAGCAGTACTTC. Its translation: CASSLGQGRGYEQYF.

The V call is TRBV28, the J call TRBJ2-2, with 8 bases matching TRBD1. This CDR3 comprises 16 residues. The germline gives CDR1 MDHEN, CDR2 SYDVKM. The V segment lost 2 bases and the J segment 7 bases; nucleotides outside the gene matches: 9. The CDR3 is CASSLRDRGPYGELFF. The CDR3 region has the DNA TGTGCCAGCAGTTTACGCGACAGGGGTCCTTACGGGGAGCTGTTTTTT.

The chain joins TRBV6-2 or TRBV6-3 to TRBJ1-1; 9 nucleotides align to TRBD1. The CDR3 consists of 16 residues. CDR1 and CDR2 from the germline V gene are MNHEY and SVGEGT. Germline trimming cut 2 bases from V and 5 bases from J; bases unmatched to any gene: 9. The CDR3 here is CASSYPSTGGGTEAFF. In DNA form, the CDR3 reads TGTGCCAGCAGTTACCCCTCCACAGGGGGCGGAACTGAAGCTTTCTTT.

The chain combines TRBV23-1 with TRBJ2-5; no definite D call. TRBV23-1 is an open reading frame whose function is uncertain. V lost 5 bases, J lost 4 bases, and 11 bases lay in between. The CDR3 is 13 amino acids. The CDR3: CASSKTHGETQYF. In DNA form, the CDR3 reads TGCGCCAGCAGTAAGACTCATGGAGAGACCCAGTACTTC.

As to this clone: Relative to the germline gene, one junction end is altered; a read error may explain this. V usage is TRBV5-1 and J usage is TRBJ1-1; D gene ambiguous. The CDR3 runs 13 residues. The germline gives CDR1 SGHRS, CDR2 YFSETQ. This CDR3 reads CASSLVGNAEAFF. The DNA for the CDR3 is TGCGCCAGCAGCTTGGTAGGGAACGCTGAAGCTTTCTTT.

This chain uses TRBV14 with TRBJ1-6; perhaps TRBD1 as D (5 bases). Germline V lookup: CDR1 SGHDN, CDR2 FVKESK. Trimming took 3 bases from V and 9 from J, leaving 15 bases between them. The CDR3 has 15 residues. CDR3: CASSQQLGQGSPLHF. Written as DNA, the CDR3 is TGTGCCAGCAGCCAGCAGTTGGGGCAGGGTTCACCCCTCCACTTT.

The rearrangement uses TRBV27 and TRBJ2-7, with D hard to call. V was trimmed by 6 bases and J by 3 bases, leaving 9 bases between them. The CDR3 extends over 12 amino acids. Germline CDR1 and CDR2: MNHEY and SMNVEV (reference sequence). The CDR3 is CASRLRVYEQYF. The CDR3 DNA follows: TGTGCCAGCAGACTCCGGGTCTACGAGCAGTACTTC.

J is TRBJ2-7 and V is TRBV4-3; 7 nucleotides match TRBD1. The CDR3 extends over 16 amino acids. Germline V gene data show CDR1 as LGHNA and CDR2 as YSLEER. V dropped 1 base and J dropped 2; count of bases not matched to a gene: 8. CDR3 DNA sequence: TGCGCCAGCAGCCAAGGGCCCCCGGGACAGACCTACGAGCAGTACTTC. Encoded protein: CASSQGPPGQTYEQYF.

This clone came up once. The chain has TRBV28 and TRBJ1-2, with a tentative D call TRBD1 (6 bases). V dropped 4 bases and J dropped 1 base, with 16 bases sitting between them. In germline, CDR1 is MDHEN, CDR2 SYDVKM. The length of the CDR3 is 16 residues. CDR3 in amino acids: CASSSLDTGHNYGYTF. In DNA, the CDR3 is TGTGCCAGCAGTTCCTTGGACACAGGGCATAACTATGGCTACACCTTC.

This chain joins TRBV11-3 and TRBJ1-1; the D gene is possibly TRBD1 (6 bases). The CDR3 has 16 residues. Trimming removed 5 bases from V and 2 bases from J, with 18 bases in between. Germline assignment: CDR1 SGHNT and CDR2 YENEEA. CDR3 bases: TGTGCCAGCAGCCCCGGGACACTTACGGGAAACACTGAAGCTTTCTTT. Translated: CASSPGTLTGNTEAFF.

The genes are TRBV24-1 and TRBJ2-2; D unresolved. The CDR3 is made up of 12 amino acids. V was cut by 3 bases and J by 5 bases, with 3 bases left in between. Germline loops: CDR1 KGHDR, CDR2 SFDVKD. CDR3 DNA: TGTGCCACCAGTGATCTAACCGGGGAGCTGTTTTTT. This sequence encodes CATSDLTGELFF.

V is TRBV28 and J is TRBJ2-5; a possible D gene is TRBD1 (7 bases). Germline V gives CDR1 MDHEN, CDR2 SYDVKM. Trimming took 7 bases from V and 2 from J, leaving 17 bases between them. This CDR3 spans 15 amino acids. The chain's CDR3 is CASIPGGLPQETQYF. The DNA for the CDR3 is TGTGCCAGCATCCCAGGGGGACTTCCTCAAGAGACCCAGTACTTC.

This clone appeared a few times. The J gene is TRBJ2-7, the V gene TRBV2; weak D call: TRBD1 (5 bases). The V gene's germline CDR1 is SNHLY and CDR2 FYNNEI. V lost 6 bases, J lost 0 bases, and 9 bases lay in between. The CDR3 runs 13 residues. CDR3 coding DNA: TGTGCCAGCAGAGACAGTTTCTCCTACGAGCAGTACTTC. Translating gives CASRDSFSYEQYF.

The chain combines TRBV3-1 (or the pseudogene TRBV3-2) with TRBJ1-2; D is ambiguous. Trimming pared 4 bases from V and 3 bases from J, leaving 15 bases between. Germline lookup yields CDR1 LGHDT and CDR2 YNNKEL (reference sequence). The length of the CDR3 is 15 residues. The CDR3 protein is CASSPLTTADYGYTF. As DNA, the CDR3 is TGTGCCAGCAGCCCCTTGACCACAGCCGACTATGGCTACACCTTC.

This rearrangement joins TRBV7-6 to TRBJ1-3; D gene uncertain. Trimming left V 5 bases short and J 3 bases short, with 5 bases between. Germline CDR1 SGHVS, CDR2 FNYEAQ. This CDR3 spans 12 amino acids. CDR3 protein: CASSDFGNTIYF. Written as DNA, the CDR3 is TGTGCCAGCAGCGACTTTGGAAACACCATATATTTT.

The rearrangement joins TRBV4-1 to TRBJ2-1; the match to TRBD2 covers 8 bases. This CDR3 has 13 amino acids. The germline V gene encodes CDR1 MGHRA and CDR2 YSYEKL. Trimming cost V 9 bases and J 3 bases; bases outside gene matches: 4. Written as DNA, the CDR3 is TGCGCCAGTAGCGGGGCCGGCTACAATGAGCAGTTCTTC. Translating gives CASSGAGYNEQFF.

This clone came up once. V is TRBV30 and J is TRBJ1-5; TRBD1 aligns across 8 bases. Looked up from germline, CDR1 is GTSNPN and CDR2 is SVGIG (reference sequence). The CDR3 length is 16 residues. J gave up 7 bases and V 1 base, and 12 bases lay outside the gene matches. The DNA of the CDR3 is TGTGCCTGGAGTGGGGGCAACGGACAGGGTGGGCAGCCCCAGCATTTT. Its protein is CAWSGGNGQGGQPQHF.

This CDR3 is CSAVRSPEQFF. The CDR3 DNA reads as TGCAGTGCCGTGAGAAGCCCTGAGCAGTTCTTC. This chain links TRBV20-1 with TRBJ2-1; D not certain. This CDR3 contains 11 residues. V gave up 6 bases and J gave up 9 bases, with 12 bases separating them. CDR1 is DFQATT, CDR2 SNEGSKA, per germline (reference sequence).

The V gene is TRBV4-2, the J gene TRBJ2-7; D ambiguous. CDR1 LGHNA and CDR2 YNFKEQ come from the germline V gene. This CDR3 has 14 amino acids. V was shortened by 4 bases and J by 5 bases, with 15 bases between the two germline ends. The CDR3 protein is CASSPRVPPNEQYF. In nucleotides, the CDR3 is TGTGCCAGCAGCCCCCGGGTACCCCCCAACGAGCAGTACTTC.

The V gene is TRBV7-2, the J gene TRBJ2-7; D is possibly TRBD2 (5 bases). V was trimmed by 1 base and J by 3 bases, leaving 13 bases between them. The CDR3 consists of 15 residues. Germline CDR1 SGHTA, CDR2 FQGNSA. The CDR3 nucleotides are TGTGCCAGCAGCTTAGGCCGGGGTTCATACTACGAGCAGTACTTC. Amino acids: CASSLGRGSYYEQYF.

The V and J genes are TRBV5-1 and TRBJ2-2; 7 nucleotides match TRBD1. With 2 bases clipped from V and 5 bases from J, the junction kept 9 bases outside the gene matches. This CDR3 spans 16 amino acids. Germline CDR1 SGHRS, CDR2 YFSETQ. DNA of the CDR3: TGCGCCAGCAGCTTTTCAGGGGGAGAGGTAACCGGGGAGCTGTTTTTT. This encodes CASSFSGGEVTGELFF.